These 9 T cell receptor beta chains originate from one sample sequenced in a study of chemoradiotherapy in HPV16-positive cancers. Assay used: immunoSEQ multiplex PCR; TCRdb lists only in-frame clones, some missing. The profile shows 20,000 to 30,000 clones, around 94% of them singletons. This sample was obtained from a patient who underwent chemoradiotherapy. The receptor source for this set is a human donor with HPV-associated anogenital cancer.

The rearrangement uses TRBV7-2 and TRBJ1-1, with a tentative D call TRBD1 (5 bases). V was shortened by 1 base and J by 4 bases, with 13 bases between the two germline ends. CDR3 length equals 15 residues. Per the germline V gene, CDR1 is SGHTA and CDR2 is FQGNSA. The CDR3 DNA follows: TGTGCCAGCAGCTTAGAGAAGGGGATGGGCACTGAAGCTTTCTTT. It codes for CASSLEKGMGTEAFF. The variable domain in full, completed from reference TRBV7-2 and TRBJ1-1, reads GAGVSQSPSNKVTEKGKDVELRCDPISGHTALYWYRQSLGQGLEFLIYFQGNSAPDKSGLPSDRFSAERTGGSVSTLTIQRTQQEDSAVYLCASSLEKGMGTEAFFGQGTRLTVV.

This chain uses TRBV9 with TRBJ1-2; TRBD1 is a possible D gene (5 bases). Germline V gene data show CDR1 as SGDLS and CDR2 as YYNGEE. V was shortened by 4 bases and J by 3 bases, with 13 bases between the two germline ends. The CDR3 length is 14 residues. Here the CDR3 reads CASSPGDGHYGYTF. Written as DNA, the CDR3 is TGTGCCAGCAGCCCGGGGGACGGACACTATGGCTACACCTTC.

The chain has TRBV7-2 and TRBJ1-6; D is perhaps TRBD1 (5 bases). The CDR3 consists of 15 residues. Trimming removed 3 bases at V and 5 bases at J, with 11 bases between. Germline V lookup: CDR1 SGHTA, CDR2 FQGNSA. CDR3 DNA sequence: TGTGCCAGCAGCTTTGGGGGGGGGAATAATTCACCCCTCCACTTT. Translation gives CASSFGGGNNSPLHF.

The chain recombines TRBV7-8 with TRBJ2-3; TRBD2 aligns across 12 bases. V shed 5 bases, J shed 6 bases, and the junction held 9 bases outside the gene matches. In germline, CDR1 is SGHVS, CDR2 FQNEAQ. This CDR3 is 16 amino acids long. CDR3 coding DNA: TGTGCCAGCAGCCAAAAAGGACTAGCGGGGCTGGATACGCAGTATTTT. Residues: CASSQKGLAGLDTQYF.

The V gene is TRBV28, the J gene TRBJ2-7; 7 bases are a match to TRBD1. The CDR3 has 13 amino acids. CDR1 is MDHEN, CDR2 SYDVKM, per germline. J was trimmed by 5 bases and V by 6 bases; bases with no gene match: 7. The CDR3 here is CASSVQGLDEQYF. CDR3 in DNA: TGTGCCAGCAGCGTACAGGGGTTGGACGAGCAGTACTTC.

The rearrangement joins TRBV10-3 to TRBJ2-3; tentatively, D is TRBD2 (7 bases). V was cut by 7 bases and J by 0 bases, with 17 bases left in between. Germline values: CDR1 ENHRY, CDR2 SYGVKD. This CDR3 comprises 16 residues. The CDR3 DNA reads TGTGCCATCAATGGGAGGGGGGTATCTAGCACAGATACGCAGTATTTT. Its protein is CAINGRGVSSTDTQYF.

This clone showed up just once. J is TRBJ2-3 and V is TRBV27, with 8 bases that match TRBD2. V lost 7 bases to trimming and J lost 1 base; unmatched junction nucleotides: 10. The germline gives CDR1 MNHEY, CDR2 SMNVEV (reference sequence). The CDR3 consists of 16 residues. CDR3 residues: CASTPTTSGRTDTQYF. CDR3 in DNA: TGTGCCAGCACCCCAACCACTAGCGGCCGCACAGATACGCAGTATTTT.

V gene TRBV9 combines with J gene TRBJ2-3; TRBD2 might be the D (6 bases). V was trimmed by 0 bases and J by 3 bases, leaving 14 bases between them. Germline V gene data show CDR1 as SGDLS and CDR2 as YYNGEE. The CDR3 has 16 residues. CDR3 sequence reads: CASSVGLVPETDTQYF. The CDR3 bases are TGTGCCAGCAGCGTAGGACTAGTCCCCGAGACAGATACGCAGTATTTT. Drawing the rest from reference TRBV9 and TRBJ2-3, the complete variable domain is DSGVTQTPKHLITATGQRVTLRCSPRSGDLSVYWYQQSLDQGLQFLIQYYNGEERAKGNILERFSAQQFPDLHSELNLSSLELGDSALYFCASSVGLVPETDTQYFGPGTRLTVL.

V usage is TRBV25-1 and J usage is TRBJ2-2, with unresolved D. CDR1 and CDR2 (germline): MGHDK, SYGVNS. The CDR3 has 13 residues. V was clipped by 4 bases and J by 5 bases, with 8 bases between them. CDR3 loop: CASSALGTGELFF. Here the CDR3 DNA reads TGTGCCAGCAGTGCCCTGGGTACCGGGGAGCTGTTTTTT.